A single sample is the source of the 20 T cell receptor beta chains below, sequenced in a study of T cell changes during pregnancy in multiple sclerosis. TCRdb's copy holds only in-frame clones and misses some; the assay was immunoSEQ multiplex PCR. The sample holds more than 35,000 clones, 85% to 95% seen once. Sequencing was performed on CD4+ T cells from peripheral blood mononuclear cells, taken in the second trimester of pregnancy. These receptors originate from a female donor with multiple sclerosis, enrolled in a pregnancy study.

This clone was observed a handful of times. V usage is TRBV2 and J usage is TRBJ1-5; D ambiguous. V lost 6 bases and J 4 bases, leaving 7 bases between the germline ends. Germline V gene data show CDR1 as SNHLY and CDR2 as FYNNEI. The CDR3 consists of 12 residues. CDR3 DNA: TGTGCCAGCAGCGCCTATAATCAGCCCCAGCATTTT. This sequence encodes CASSAYNQPQHF.

The rearrangement links TRBV7-2 to TRBJ2-2; 12 nucleotides align to TRBD2. The CDR3 covers 16 residues. Looked up from germline, CDR1 is SGHTA and CDR2 is FQGNSA. The junction had 2 bases not matched to a gene; V was cut back by 3 bases and J by 3 bases. The DNA of the CDR3 is TGTGCCAGCAGCTTCGGACTAGCGGGGTACACCGGGGAGCTGTTTTTT. This translates into CASSFGLAGYTGELFF.

The chain recombines TRBV6-5 with TRBJ1-2, with 8 bases matching TRBD1. CDR3 length: 12 amino acids. In germline, CDR1 is MNHEY, CDR2 SVGAGI. V lost 6 bases to trimming and J lost 8 bases; unmatched junction nucleotides: 5. The CDR3 region is CASRPGGGGYTF. Here the CDR3 DNA reads TGTGCCAGCAGACCAGGGGGCGGCGGCTACACCTTC.

V and J are TRBV19 and TRBJ2-7; perhaps TRBD1 as D (6 bases). V lost 4 bases and J 4 bases, leaving 20 bases between the germline ends. Germline assignment: CDR1 LNHDA and CDR2 SQIVND (reference sequence). The CDR3 spans 16 residues. The CDR3 sequence: CASSTYRQAKSYEQYF. The CDR3 DNA is TGTGCCAGTAGTACCTACCGACAGGCCAAGTCGTACGAGCAGTACTTC.

The genes are TRBV27 and TRBJ2-1; D is possibly TRBD1 (6 bases). This CDR3 is built from 15 residues. Trimming pared 5 bases from V and 5 bases from J, leaving 16 bases between. Germline CDR1 MNHEY, CDR2 SMNVEV (reference sequence). The CDR3 loop reads CASSDIAGTHNEQFF. The CDR3 coding sequence is TGTGCCAGCAGTGATATCGCCGGGACACACAATGAGCAGTTCTTC.

The V gene is TRBV30, the J gene TRBJ2-7, with 7 bases lining up with TRBD2. V lost 1 base to trimming and J lost 2 bases; unmatched junction nucleotides: 5. This CDR3 contains 14 residues. Looked up from germline, CDR1 is GTSNPN and CDR2 is SVGIG (reference sequence). The CDR3 region is CAWSGAGAPYEQYF. CDR3 DNA sequence: TGTGCCTGGAGTGGGGCGGGAGCACCCTACGAGCAGTACTTC.

The chain joins TRBV29-1 to TRBJ2-2, with 8 bases lining up with TRBD1. With V trimmed by 8 bases and J by 2 bases, 10 bases remained unmatched. The germline CDR1 and CDR2 sequences are SQVTM and ANQGSEA. CDR3 size: 15 residues. The CDR3 region is CSSLTGATNTGELFF. CDR3 sequence (DNA): TGCAGCTCACTGACAGGGGCTACTAACACCGGGGAGCTGTTTTTT.

The rearrangement joins TRBV9 to TRBJ1-2; 9 bases match TRBD1. The CDR3 spans 15 residues. Unmatched junction bases numbered 3, after V lost 1 base and J lost 2 bases. Per the germline V gene, CDR1 is SGDLS and CDR2 is YYNGEE. DNA for the CDR3: TGTGCCAGCAGCGTACAGGGGACAGGGAACTATGGCTACACCTTC. This sequence encodes CASSVQGTGNYGYTF.

This chain links TRBV5-1 with TRBJ2-1; 7 nucleotides agree with TRBD2. Germline assignment: CDR1 SGHRS and CDR2 YFSETQ. The CDR3 contains 16 residues. Trimming took 4 bases from V and 0 from J; bases not matched to a gene: 7. The CDR3 coding sequence is TGCGCCAGCAGCACGGACGGGGGGAGCTCCTACAATGAGCAGTTCTTC. Its protein product is CASSTDGGSSYNEQFF.

The chain has TRBV7-2 and TRBJ2-4; D is possibly TRBD1 (6 bases). The V gene's germline CDR1 is SGHTA and CDR2 FQGNSA. V was cut by 5 bases and J by 8 bases, with 22 bases left in between. The CDR3 is made up of 16 amino acids. Here the CDR3 reads CASSTTGFSVWDIQYF. DNA for the CDR3: TGTGCCAGCAGCACCACAGGGTTTTCGGTGTGGGACATTCAGTACTTC.

J is TRBJ1-2 and V is TRBV5-5; TRBD1 matches 8 bases. The CDR3 spans 15 residues. Germline values: CDR1 SGHKS, CDR2 YYEKEE (reference sequence). The V segment lost 0 bases and the J segment 3 bases; nucleotides outside the gene matches: 4. The CDR3 region has the DNA TGTGCCAGCAGCTTGGGACAGGGGTTTGACTATGGCTACACCTTC. Its translation: CASSLGQGFDYGYTF. Looking up the rest from reference TRBV5-5 and TRBJ1-2 gives the full variable domain: DAGVTQSPTHLIKTRGQQVTLRCSPISGHKSVSWYQQVLGQGPQFIFQYYEKEERGRGNFPDRFSARQFPNYSSELNVNALLLGDSALYLCASSLGQGFDYGYTFGSGTRLTVV.

The chain links TRBV2 to TRBJ1-2, with 10 bases lining up with TRBD1. The germline V gene encodes CDR1 SNHLY and CDR2 FYNNEI. The V segment lost 3 bases and the J segment 7 bases; nucleotides outside the gene matches: 5. This CDR3 comprises 14 residues. The CDR3 here is CASSDLGQGFGYTF. For the CDR3, the DNA is TGTGCCAGCAGTGATTTGGGACAGGGGTTTGGCTACACCTTC.

This clone was counted only a few times. CDR3 coding DNA: TGTGCCAGCAGTACGAGGGGCAATCAGCCCCAGCATTTT. Translation gives CASSTRGNQPQHF. The chain has TRBV6-5 and TRBJ1-5; D call uncertain. CDR1 and CDR2 from the germline V gene are MNHEY and SVGAGI. The CDR3 totals 13 residues. The V end lost 5 bases, the J end lost 2 bases, and 7 bases lay between the germline ends.

V gene TRBV5-8 combines with J gene TRBJ1-4, with 7 bases matching TRBD1. Germline CDR1 SGHTS, CDR2 YDEGEE. With V trimmed by 4 bases and J by 3 bases, 9 bases remained unmatched. The CDR3 is made up of 16 amino acids. The CDR3 protein is CASSRDPGGSNEKLFF. The CDR3 DNA follows: TGTGCCAGCAGCCGGGACCCAGGGGGATCTAATGAAAAACTGTTTTTT.

This clone appeared a single time. The chain carries TRBV6-1 and TRBJ1-1; tentatively, D is TRBD1 (5 bases). Germline V gene sequence: CDR1 MNHNS, CDR2 SASEGT. V shed 2 bases and J shed 6 bases, with 10 bases lying between them. The CDR3 sequence is 13 residues long. CDR3: CASSEPGEAEAFF. The DNA of the CDR3 is TGTGCCAGCAGTGAACCGGGGGAGGCTGAAGCTTTCTTT.

V gene TRBV5-1 combines with J gene TRBJ2-3; D is possibly TRBD2 (6 bases). Germline-derived CDR1 and CDR2 are SGHRS and YFSETQ. The ends were cut back, 0 bases at V and 0 bases at J, with 8 bases in the middle. This CDR3 is built from 15 residues. The CDR3 sequence is CASSLASVSTDTQYF. The CDR3 DNA sequence: TGCGCCAGCAGCTTGGCTAGCGTTAGCACAGATACGCAGTATTTT.

The J gene is TRBJ2-3, the V gene TRBV13, with a tentative D call TRBD2 (6 bases). The CDR3 spans 17 residues. CDR1 and CDR2 (germline): PRHDT, FYEKMQ (reference sequence). Trimming left V 5 bases short and J 4 bases short, with 22 bases between. This CDR3 reads CASSLRPKAGRADTQYF. The CDR3 nucleotides read TGTGCCAGCAGCCTTCGCCCTAAGGCGGGAAGAGCAGATACGCAGTATTTT. Complete variable domain (other parts from reference TRBV13 and TRBJ2-3): AAGVIQSPRHLIKEKRETATLKCYPIPRHDTVYWYQQGPGQDPQFLISFYEKMQSDKGSIPDRFSAQQFSDYHSELNMSSLELGDSALYFCASSLRPKAGRADTQYFGPGTRLTVL.

V is TRBV19 and J is TRBJ2-7, with TRBD2 as a possible D gene (6 bases). This CDR3 has 15 amino acids. Germline V CDR1 and CDR2: LNHDA, SQIVND (reference sequence). V gave up 5 bases and J gave up 2 bases, with 16 bases separating them. CDR3 residues: CASSVGSGPTYEQYF. Here the CDR3 DNA reads TGTGCCAGTAGTGTGGGTAGCGGACCTACCTACGAGCAGTACTTC.

The rearrangement uses TRBV11-2 and TRBJ1-2, with a tentative D call TRBD1 (6 bases). The length of the CDR3 is 14 residues. The ends were cut back, 4 bases at V and 2 bases at J, with 11 bases in the middle. Germline V gene data show CDR1 as SGHAT and CDR2 as FQNNGV. CDR3 DNA: TGTGCCAGCAGCTACACCACAGGGAACTATGGCTACACCTTC. This translates into CASSYTTGNYGYTF. Full variable domain (missing parts from reference TRBV11-2 and TRBJ1-2): EAGVAQSPRYKIIEKRQSVAFWCNPISGHATLYWYQQILGQGPKLLIQFQNNGVVDDSQLPKDRFSAERLKGVDSTLKIQPAKLEDSAVYLCASSYTTGNYGYTFGSGTRLTVV.

The chain links TRBV7-2 to TRBJ2-2; perhaps TRBD2 as D (5 bases). V gave up 5 bases and J gave up 7 bases, with 8 bases separating them. Per the germline V gene, CDR1 is SGHTA and CDR2 is FQGNSA. This CDR3 is 12 amino acids long. CDR3 nucleotide sequence: TGTGCCAGCAGCCTACTAGTCGGGGAGCTGTTTTTT. It yields the protein CASSLLVGELFF.